Presented here are 19 T cell receptor beta chains from one specimen sequenced in a study of T cells in women clearing cervical HPV infection. Sequencing was performed with immunoSEQ multiplex PCR; in TCRdb, only in-frame clones are kept and a portion is missing. The data include roughly 12,000 clones; the top ten clones carry approximately 20%. Sequences were obtained from blood buffy coat. All receptors derive from a woman between 18 and 75 years old with a cervical HPV16 infection that either progressed to CIN3+ or cleared (not recorded which).

Turning to this clone: The sequence runs out 3 residues before the end of the CDR3; the remainder is reconstructed from the germline J gene. This chain uses TRBV19 with TRBJ2-4; D is undetermined. Germline V gene lookup returns CDR1 LNHDA and CDR2 SQIVND (reference sequence). The CDR3 sequence is 15 residues long. The V and J ends lost 1 base and 5 bases respectively, with 12 bases between them. CDR3 bases read: TGTGCCAGTAGTATAGGATCGGGTGGCGAAAACATT. It codes for CASSIGSGGENI. The entire CDR3 sequence reads CASSIGSGGENIQYF.

Concerning this clone: Read data end 3 residues before the CDR3 end; the end is taken from the germline J gene. The chain recombines TRBV30 with TRBJ2-1; D uncertain. This CDR3 comprises 12 residues. CDR1 and CDR2 from the germline V gene are GTSNPN and SVGIG (reference sequence). V dropped 2 bases and J dropped 6 bases, with 8 bases sitting between them. CDR3 DNA, as far as it was read: TGTGCCTGGAGTCCCAGGTTCAATGAG. This sequence encodes CAWSPRFNE. The full CDR3 protein is CAWSPRFNEQFF.

A note on this clone: The read terminates 3 residues ahead of where the CDR3 ends, so the germline J gene completes it. The chain links TRBV19 to TRBJ2-2; D is uncertain. CDR1 and CDR2 from the germline V gene are LNHDA and SQIVND (reference sequence). This CDR3 spans 15 amino acids. The ends were cut back, 7 bases at V and 0 bases at J, with 12 bases in the middle. The part of the CDR3 DNA that was read is TGTGCCAGTAAAAGGTTACCTCCGAACACCGGGGAG. Translation gives CASKRLPPNTGE. The CDR3, in full, reads CASKRLPPNTGELFF.

For this clone: The observed sequence ends 3 residues before the CDR3 terminus, with the missing tail filled in from the germline J gene. This chain joins TRBV24-1 and TRBJ2-7; D gene unclear. The CDR3 is 12 residues long. Germline V gene data show CDR1 as KGHDR and CDR2 as SFDVKD. V was trimmed by 5 bases and J by 1 base, leaving 5 bases between them. CDR3 DNA (partial): TGTGCCACCAGTGCAGGTTCCTACGAG. This translates into CATSAGSYE. The CDR3 reads in full as CATSAGSYEQYF.

A note on this clone: A read error may account for a junction end that differs from germline. The read finishes 3 residues shy of the CDR3 end, and the germline J gene is used to complete it. The V gene is TRBV10-2, the J gene TRBJ1-6; D remains ambiguous. The CDR3 spans 12 residues. The germline V gene has CDR1 WSHSY and CDR2 SAAADI. CDR3 bases read: TGCGCCAGCGCGGCCTACAATTCACCC. This codes for CASAAYNSP. The CDR3, in full, reads CASAAYNSPLHF.

About this clone: The sequenced fragment ends 3 residues before the CDR3 boundary, so the rest is inferred from the germline J gene. The gene calls are TRBV11-3 and TRBJ2-7, with no clear D. Germline lookup yields CDR1 SGHNT and CDR2 YENEEA. Trimming pared 2 bases from V and 4 bases from J, leaving 9 bases between. The CDR3 totals 13 residues. The CDR3 loop reads CASSLPGTYEQYF. Incomplete CDR3 DNA: TGTGCCAGCAGCTTACCAGGAACTTACGAG.

This clone is deemed medium-sized (0.01 to 0.1%) by its frequency. The read falls 3 residues short of the CDR3 end, and the missing part is taken from the germline J gene. The V and J genes are TRBV20-1 and TRBJ1-2, with D perhaps matching TRBD1 (5 bases). This CDR3 contains 13 residues. In germline, CDR1 is DFQATT, CDR2 SNEGSKA (reference sequence). The germline V and J ends were trimmed by 3 bases and 5 bases, with 13 bases remaining between them. CDR3 residues: CSARARGRYGYTF. The part of the CDR3 DNA that was read is TGCAGTGCTAGGGCGCGGGGGAGGTATGGC.

In the case of this clone: In the same sample, other DNA sequences code for this CDR3. The sequenced CDR3 bases are TGTGCCAGCTCACCATCGGACAGGCGCGGC. This codes for CASSPSDRRG. In full, the CDR3 is CASSPSDRRGYTF. The chain links TRBV18 to TRBJ1-2, with TRBD1 matching 7 bases. The read ends 3 residues before the CDR3 terminus; that terminus is restored from the germline J gene. Germline assignment: CDR1 KGHSH and CDR2 LQKENI. This CDR3 has 13 amino acids. Full variable domain (remainder filled in from reference TRBV18 and TRBJ1-2): NAGVMQNPRHLVRRRGQEARLRCSPMKGHSHVYWYRQLPEEGLKFMVYLQKENIIDESGMPKERFSAEFPKEGPSILRIQQVVRGDSAAYFCASSPSDRRGYTFGSGTRLTVV.

Points on this clone: The observed sequence ends 3 residues before the CDR3 terminus, with the missing tail filled in from the germline J gene. The chain is built from TRBV5-1 and TRBJ2-5; TRBD2 agrees at 12 bases. The germline CDR1 and CDR2 sequences are SGHRS and YFSETQ. V lost 2 bases and J lost 1; bases outside the gene matches: 3. The CDR3 is 16 amino acids. The sequenced part of the CDR3 DNA is TGCGCCAGCAGCTTAAGGACTAGCGGGGCCCAAGAGACC. This translates into CASSLRTSGAQET. The complete CDR3 reads CASSLRTSGAQETQYF.

The sequenced part of the CDR3 DNA is TGTGCCAGCAGCTTACAGGGGACCACAGATACG. The encoded protein is CASSLQGTTDT. The entire CDR3 sequence reads CASSLQGTTDTQYF. This sequence joins TRBV28 and TRBJ2-3; 7 bases agree with TRBD1. With the read ending 3 residues before the CDR3 end, the germline J gene is used to fill in that end. Germline V gene sequence: CDR1 MDHEN, CDR2 SYDVKM. V shed 6 bases, J shed 2 bases, and the junction held 5 bases outside the gene matches. CDR3 length: 14 amino acids.

CDR3 DNA, as far as it was read: TGTGCCAGTAGTCCCCGACAGGGCCTCTACGAG. Its protein product is CASSPRQGLYE. The entire CDR3 is CASSPRQGLYEQYF. The chain couples TRBV19 to TRBJ2-7; 7 positions match TRBD1. The read finishes 3 residues shy of the CDR3 end, and the germline J gene is used to complete it. Germline loops: CDR1 LNHDA, CDR2 SQIVND (reference sequence). The CDR3 has 14 amino acids. The ends lost 5 bases at V and 3 bases at J; junction bases unmatched: 7.

Comments on this clone: Coverage ceases 3 residues before the CDR3 finishes, and the germline J gene fills in the end. The chain employs TRBV19 and TRBJ2-6; D possibly corresponds to TRBD1 (6 bases). The germline CDR1 and CDR2 sequences are LNHDA and SQIVND (reference sequence). The V end lost 5 bases, the J end lost 2 bases, and 10 bases lay between the germline ends. The CDR3 loop spans 15 amino acids. CDR3 sequence: CASSFTGTGANVLTF. The covered CDR3 bases are TGTGCCAGTAGTTTTACAGGGACTGGGGCCAACGTC.

Concerning this clone: The CDR3 end is not reached by the read, which stops 3 residues before it; the germline J gene fills it in. V is TRBV20-1 and J is TRBJ1-4; 8 bases are a match to TRBD1. Germline trimming cut 3 bases from V and 5 bases from J; bases unmatched to any gene: 2. Germline CDR1 is DFQATT and CDR2 is SNEGSKA (reference sequence). The length of the CDR3 is 13 residues. CDR3 bases read: TGCAGTGCTAGGAGGGACAGGAATGAAAAA. Amino acid sequence: CSARRDRNEK. The entire CDR3 sequence reads CSARRDRNEKLFF.

According to its frequency, this clone is medium-sized. Read data end 3 residues before the CDR3 end; the end is taken from the germline J gene. This chain connects TRBV7-2 to TRBJ1-4, with 7 nucleotides matching TRBD1. The CDR3 has 12 amino acids. Per germline, CDR1 SGHTA and CDR2 FQGNSA. V was pared by 5 bases and J by 8 bases, with 2 bases of the junction left unmatched. The CDR3 here is CASSPQGEKLFF. CDR3 bases read: TGTGCCAGCAGCCCACAGGGGGAAAAA. The variable domain in full, with the rest retrieved from reference TRBV7-2 and TRBJ1-4, is GAGVSQSPSNKVTEKGKDVELRCDPISGHTALYWYRQSLGQGLEFLIYFQGNSAPDKSGLPSDRFSAERTGGSVSTLTIQRTQQEDSAVYLCASSPQGEKLFFGSGTQLSVL.

By frequency, this clone registers medium-sized. The DNA ends 3 residues before the CDR3 does, and the rest of the CDR3 is filled in from the germline J gene. This sequence joins TRBV6-1 and TRBJ2-3; 7 bases line up with TRBD2. J gave up 4 bases and V 3 bases, and 4 bases lay outside the gene matches. The germline V gene encodes CDR1 MNHNS and CDR2 SASEGT. CDR3 length: 14 residues. Here the CDR3 reads CASSERENPDTQYF. The sequenced part of the CDR3 DNA is TGTGCCAGCAGTGAGCGGGAGAACCCAGATACG.

Worth noting for this clone: The read comes to an end 3 residues before the CDR3 does, leaving the germline J gene to fill in the end. The chain uses TRBV20-1 and TRBJ1-1, with a tentative D call TRBD1 (5 bases). Germline-derived CDR1 and CDR2 are DFQATT and SNEGSKA (reference sequence). The CDR3 spans 13 residues. The V and J ends lost 4 bases and 5 bases respectively, with 14 bases between them. Partial CDR3 DNA: TGCAGTGCTAAAGGCAGGGTGGGGACTGAA. Translation: CSAKGRVGTE. The full CDR3 protein reads CSAKGRVGTEAFF.

For this clone: The sequence runs out 3 residues before the end of the CDR3; the remainder is reconstructed from the germline J gene. This chain uses TRBV15 with TRBJ1-5; D uncertain. The CDR3 is 13 amino acids. The V and J ends lost 4 bases and 4 bases respectively, with 8 bases between them. Germline V gives CDR1 LNHNV, CDR2 YYDKDF (reference sequence). CDR3 region: CATSTEGNQPQHF. CDR3 DNA, as far as it was read: TGTGCCACCAGCACAGAAGGGAATCAGCCC.

Comments on this clone: The CDR3 extends 3 residues past the end of the read, so its final part is completed from the germline J gene. V gene TRBV5-1 combines with J gene TRBJ2-7, with a possible D match to TRBD1 (6 bases). The CDR3 loop spans 14 amino acids. Germline assignment: CDR1 SGHRS and CDR2 YFSETQ. V was trimmed by 3 bases and J by 2 bases, leaving 12 bases between them. The sequenced part of the CDR3 DNA is TGCGCCAGCAGCTCCATGACAGGAGCCTACGAG. The encoded protein is CASSSMTGAYE. The entire CDR3 is CASSSMTGAYEQYF.

CDR3 DNA (partial): TGTGCCAGCAGCCCCCTGGAGGGGGATAATTCACCC. Translating it yields CASSPLEGDNSP. The CDR3 in its entirety is CASSPLEGDNSPLHF. The rearrangement links TRBV7-9 to TRBJ1-6, with a possible D match to TRBD1 (6 bases). The read halts 3 residues ahead of the CDR3 end, with the missing end drawn from the germline J gene. The CDR3 is 15 amino acids. Germline CDR1 is SEHNR and CDR2 is FQNEAQ (reference sequence). The V end lost 5 bases, the J end lost 5 bases, and 13 bases lay between the germline ends.